This T cell receptor (beta chain) was sequenced for a study of T cell responses to AZD1222 COVID-19 vaccine. Study observations and caveats: Clonal diversity was possibly underestimated, and white British individuals and females predominated among donors. CD4 TCRs associated with vaccination spanned spike, dominating at 160-218 and 743-854. Only after the peak T cell response were repertoires sampled. Unmutated variant regions are reportedly targeted by nearly half of spike-specific TCRs.

Clones were read by immunoSEQ multiplex PCR, and TCRdb kept only the in-frame ones, dropping some. The sample has about 110,000 clones, roughly four fifths seen once. Concerning this clone: Antigen unknown.

This clonotype was sampled from an adult in good health. The sequencing here drew on peripheral blood, taken on day 0 of AZD1222 vaccination.

CDR3 residues: CASSQRTGGAAGYTF. The CDR3 bases are TGTGCCAGCAGCCAACGCACAGGGGGAGCTGCTGGCTACACCTTC. The rearrangement links TRBV4-2 to TRBJ1-2; 8 positions agree with TRBD1. J lost 7 bases, V lost 2 bases, and 9 bases had no gene match. This CDR3 is built from 15 residues. Germline V gene data show CDR1 as LGHNA and CDR2 as YNFKEQ.